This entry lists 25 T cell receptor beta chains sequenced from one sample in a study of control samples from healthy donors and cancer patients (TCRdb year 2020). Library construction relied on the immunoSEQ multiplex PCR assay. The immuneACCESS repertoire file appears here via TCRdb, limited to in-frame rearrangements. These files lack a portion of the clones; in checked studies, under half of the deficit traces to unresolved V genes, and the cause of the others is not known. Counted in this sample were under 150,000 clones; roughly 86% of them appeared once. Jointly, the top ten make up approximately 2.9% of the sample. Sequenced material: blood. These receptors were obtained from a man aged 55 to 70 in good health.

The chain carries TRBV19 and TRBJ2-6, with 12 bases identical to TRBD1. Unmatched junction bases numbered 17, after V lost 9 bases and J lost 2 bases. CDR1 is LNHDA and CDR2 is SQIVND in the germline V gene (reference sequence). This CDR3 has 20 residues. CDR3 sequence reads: CASRLVGDRGLRTGANVLTF. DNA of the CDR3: TGTGCCAGCCGTCTAGTAGGGGACAGGGGGCTACGTACTGGGGCCAACGTCCTGACTTTC. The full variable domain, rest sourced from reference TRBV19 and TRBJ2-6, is DGGITQSPKYLFRKEGQNVTLSCEQNLNHDAMYWYRQDPGQGLRLIYYSQIVNDFQKGDIAEGYSVSREKKESFPLTVTSAQKNPTAFYLCASRLVGDRGLRTGANVLTFGAGSRLTVL.

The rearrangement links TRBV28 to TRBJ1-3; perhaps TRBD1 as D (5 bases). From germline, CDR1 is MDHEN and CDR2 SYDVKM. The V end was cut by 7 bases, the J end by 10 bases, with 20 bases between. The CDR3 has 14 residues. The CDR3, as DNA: TGTGCCAGCACCTTGCGGACAAGGCAAGAGACCATATATTTT. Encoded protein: CASTLRTRQETIYF.

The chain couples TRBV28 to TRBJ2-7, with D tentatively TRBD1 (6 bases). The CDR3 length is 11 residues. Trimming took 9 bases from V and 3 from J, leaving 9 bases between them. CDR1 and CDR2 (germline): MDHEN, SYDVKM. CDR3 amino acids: CASTQGYEQYF. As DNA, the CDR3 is TGTGCCAGTACACAGGGCTACGAGCAGTACTTC.

The CDR3 loop is CASRGGTNEKLFF. CDR3 sequence (DNA): TGTGCCAGCAGGGGGGGGACTAATGAAAAACTGTTTTTT. This chain uses TRBV25-1 with TRBJ1-4; a weak D match, TRBD1 (5 bases). The CDR3 length is 13 residues. In germline, CDR1 is MGHDK, CDR2 SYGVNS. V was shortened by 6 bases and J by 2 bases, with 7 bases between the two germline ends.

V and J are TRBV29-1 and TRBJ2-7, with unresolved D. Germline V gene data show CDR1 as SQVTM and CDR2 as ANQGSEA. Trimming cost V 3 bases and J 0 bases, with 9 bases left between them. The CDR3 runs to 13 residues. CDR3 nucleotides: TGCAGCGTTGACAGTTCGGGCTCCTACGAGCAGTACTTC. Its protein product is CSVDSSGSYEQYF.

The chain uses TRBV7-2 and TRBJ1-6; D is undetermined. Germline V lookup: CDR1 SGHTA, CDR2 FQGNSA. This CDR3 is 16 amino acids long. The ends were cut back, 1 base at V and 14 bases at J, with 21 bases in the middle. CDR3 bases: TGTGCCAGCAGCTTAGATACATTAGGCCCAGCGGGATCCCTCCACTTT. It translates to CASSLDTLGPAGSLHF.

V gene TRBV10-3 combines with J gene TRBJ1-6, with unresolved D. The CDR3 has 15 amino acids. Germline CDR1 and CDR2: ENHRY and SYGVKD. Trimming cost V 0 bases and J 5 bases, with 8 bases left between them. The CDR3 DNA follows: TGTGCCATCAGTGAGTCGGGTCGAAATAATTCACCCCTCCACTTT. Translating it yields CAISESGRNNSPLHF.

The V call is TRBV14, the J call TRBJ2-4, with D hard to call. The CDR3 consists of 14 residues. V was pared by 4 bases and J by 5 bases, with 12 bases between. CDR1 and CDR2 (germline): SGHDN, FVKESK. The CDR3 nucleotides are TGTGCCAGCAGCCTTGGACGGAACCAAAACATTCAGTACTTC. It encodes CASSLGRNQNIQYF.

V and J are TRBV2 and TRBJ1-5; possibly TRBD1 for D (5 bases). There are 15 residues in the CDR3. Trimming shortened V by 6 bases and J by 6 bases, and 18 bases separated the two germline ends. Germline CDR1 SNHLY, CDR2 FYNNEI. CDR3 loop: CASSDSGLHSQPQHF. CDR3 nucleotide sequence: TGTGCCAGCAGCGACTCGGGACTTCATAGTCAGCCCCAGCATTTT.

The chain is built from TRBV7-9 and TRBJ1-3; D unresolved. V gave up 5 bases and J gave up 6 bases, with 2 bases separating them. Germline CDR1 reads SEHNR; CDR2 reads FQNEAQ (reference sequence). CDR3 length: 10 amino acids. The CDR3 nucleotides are TGTGCCAGCAGCCCAAACACCATATATTTT. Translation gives CASSPNTIYF.

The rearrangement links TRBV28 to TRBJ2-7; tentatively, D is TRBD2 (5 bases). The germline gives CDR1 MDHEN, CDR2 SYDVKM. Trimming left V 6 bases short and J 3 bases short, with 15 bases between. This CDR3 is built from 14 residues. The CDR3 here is CASRYGAALYEQYF. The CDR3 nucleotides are TGTGCCAGCAGATACGGAGCGGCACTCTACGAGCAGTACTTC.

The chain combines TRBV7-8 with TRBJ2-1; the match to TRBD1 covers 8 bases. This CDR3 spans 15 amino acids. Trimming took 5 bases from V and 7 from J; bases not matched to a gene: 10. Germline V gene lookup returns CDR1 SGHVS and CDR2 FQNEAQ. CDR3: CASSGRTGFGNEQFF. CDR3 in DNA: TGTGCCAGCAGCGGACGGACAGGGTTCGGGAATGAGCAGTTCTTC. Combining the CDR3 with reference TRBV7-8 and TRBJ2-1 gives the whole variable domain GAGVSQSPRYKVAKRGQDVALRCDPISGHVSLFWYQQALGQGPEFLTYFQNEAQLDKSGLPSDRFFAERPEGSVSTLKIQRTQQEDSAVYLCASSGRTGFGNEQFFGPGTRLTVL.

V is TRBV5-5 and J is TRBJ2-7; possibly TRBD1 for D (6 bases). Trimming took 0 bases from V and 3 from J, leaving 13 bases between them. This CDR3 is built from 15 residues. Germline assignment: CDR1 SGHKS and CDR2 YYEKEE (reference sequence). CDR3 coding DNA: TGTGCCAGCAGCTTGGCCCCAGGGGTCCTCTACGAGCAGTACTTC. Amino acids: CASSLAPGVLYEQYF. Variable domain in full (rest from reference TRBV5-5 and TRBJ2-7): DAGVTQSPTHLIKTRGQQVTLRCSPISGHKSVSWYQQVLGQGPQFIFQYYEKEERGRGNFPDRFSARQFPNYSSELNVNALLLGDSALYLCASSLAPGVLYEQYFGPGTRLTVT.

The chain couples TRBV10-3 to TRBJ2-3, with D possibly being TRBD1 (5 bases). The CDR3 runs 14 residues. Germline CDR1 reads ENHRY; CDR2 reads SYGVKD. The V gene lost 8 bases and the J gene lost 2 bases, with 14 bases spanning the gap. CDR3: CAISPGQNTDTQYF. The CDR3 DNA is TGTGCCATCTCTCCAGGGCAGAACACAGATACGCAGTATTTT.

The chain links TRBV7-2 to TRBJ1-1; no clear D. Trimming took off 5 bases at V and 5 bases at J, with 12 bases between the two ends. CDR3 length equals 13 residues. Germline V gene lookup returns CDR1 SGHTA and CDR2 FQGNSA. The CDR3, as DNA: TGTGCCAGCAGCCCCCCCGGGCGGACTGAAGCTTTCTTT. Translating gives CASSPPGRTEAFF.

DNA for the CDR3: TGTGCCAGCAGCGCCGGCGGACTTCGCTCCTACGAGCAGTACTTC. The encoded protein is CASSAGGLRSYEQYF. The V call is TRBV9, the J call TRBJ2-7; D possibly corresponds to TRBD2 (5 bases). Per germline, CDR1 SGDLS and CDR2 YYNGEE. With 3 bases removed from V and 0 bases from J, the gap between germline ends came to 13 bases. This CDR3 is 15 amino acids long.

Here the CDR3 DNA reads TGCGCCAGCAGTCTAGGGGGGAGAGATAATTCACCCCTCCACTTT. Translating it yields CASSLGGRDNSPLHF. V gene TRBV5-1 combines with J gene TRBJ1-6; possibly TRBD1 for D (6 bases). The CDR3 is 15 amino acids. Germline loops: CDR1 SGHRS, CDR2 YFSETQ. Trimming cost V 5 bases and J 5 bases, with 14 bases left between them. The full variable domain, rest sourced from reference TRBV5-1 and TRBJ1-6, is KAGVTQTPRYLIKTRGQQVTLSCSPISGHRSVSWYQQTPGQGLQFLFEYFSETQRNKGNFPGRFSGRQFSNSRSEMNVSTLELGDSALYLCASSLGGRDNSPLHFGNGTRLTVT.

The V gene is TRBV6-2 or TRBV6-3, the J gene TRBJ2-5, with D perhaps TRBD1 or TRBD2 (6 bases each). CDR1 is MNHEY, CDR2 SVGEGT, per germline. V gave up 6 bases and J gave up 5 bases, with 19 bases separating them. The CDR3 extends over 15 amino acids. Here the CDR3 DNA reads TGTGCCAGCAGCCCCCGGGGGCTCCCCTCTGAGACCCAGTACTTC. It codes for CASSPRGLPSETQYF.

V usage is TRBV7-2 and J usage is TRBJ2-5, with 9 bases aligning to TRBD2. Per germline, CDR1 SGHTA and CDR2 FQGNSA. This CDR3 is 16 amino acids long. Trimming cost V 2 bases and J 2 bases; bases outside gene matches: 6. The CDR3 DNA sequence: TGTGCCAGCAGCTTAAATCTAGCGGGAAAGCAAGAGACCCAGTACTTC. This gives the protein CASSLNLAGKQETQYF.

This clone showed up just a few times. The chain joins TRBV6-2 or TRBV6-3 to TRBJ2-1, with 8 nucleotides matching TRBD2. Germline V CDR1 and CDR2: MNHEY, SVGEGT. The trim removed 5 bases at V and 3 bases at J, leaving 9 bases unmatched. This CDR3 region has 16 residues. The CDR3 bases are TGTGCCAGCAGTATGTCGGGGGGGCTGGTCTACAATGAGCAGTTCTTC. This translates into CASSMSGGLVYNEQFF.

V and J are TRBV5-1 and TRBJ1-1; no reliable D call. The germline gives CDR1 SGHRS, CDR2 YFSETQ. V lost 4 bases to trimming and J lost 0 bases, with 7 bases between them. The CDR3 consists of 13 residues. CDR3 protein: CASSIGLNTEAFF. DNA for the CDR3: TGCGCCAGCAGCATCGGGTTGAACACTGAAGCTTTCTTT. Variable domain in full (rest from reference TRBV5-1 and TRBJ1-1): KAGVTQTPRYLIKTRGQQVTLSCSPISGHRSVSWYQQTPGQGLQFLFEYFSETQRNKGNFPGRFSGRQFSNSRSEMNVSTLELGDSALYLCASSIGLNTEAFFGQGTRLTVV.

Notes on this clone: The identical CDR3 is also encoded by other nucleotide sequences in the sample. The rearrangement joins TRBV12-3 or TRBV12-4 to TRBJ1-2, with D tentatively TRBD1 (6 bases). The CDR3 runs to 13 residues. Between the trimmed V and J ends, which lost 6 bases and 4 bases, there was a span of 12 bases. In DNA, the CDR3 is TGTGCCAGCAGGTACAGGGAAGGCTATGGCTACACCTTC. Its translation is CASRYREGYGYTF.

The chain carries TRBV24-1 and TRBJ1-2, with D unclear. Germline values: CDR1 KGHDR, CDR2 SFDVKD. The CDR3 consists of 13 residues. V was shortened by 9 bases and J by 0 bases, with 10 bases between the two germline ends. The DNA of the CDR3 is TGTGCCACCTCCAGATTCACTAACTATGGCTACACCTTC. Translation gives CATSRFTNYGYTF.

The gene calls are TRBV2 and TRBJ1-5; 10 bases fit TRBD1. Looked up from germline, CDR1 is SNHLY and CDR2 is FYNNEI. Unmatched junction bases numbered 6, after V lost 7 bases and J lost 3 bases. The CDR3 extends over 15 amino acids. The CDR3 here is CASKGTGAFNQPQHF. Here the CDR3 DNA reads TGTGCCAGCAAGGGGACAGGGGCCTTCAATCAGCCCCAGCATTTT.

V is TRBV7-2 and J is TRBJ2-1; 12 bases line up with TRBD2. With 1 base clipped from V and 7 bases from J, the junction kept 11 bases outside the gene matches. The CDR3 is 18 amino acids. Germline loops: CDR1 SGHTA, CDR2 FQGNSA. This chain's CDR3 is CASSLEASGGAAINEQFF. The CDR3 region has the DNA TGTGCCAGCAGCTTAGAGGCTAGCGGGGGGGCCGCGATAAATGAGCAGTTCTTC.